Reported below is one T cell receptor (beta chain). Its antigen is still unknown. The sample is drawn from a study of cytomegalovirus exposure and HLA in healthy donors. Study summary: A previous analysis identified 95 million to 130 million unique TCR beta sequences derived from approximately 190 million T cells.

Study-level results: Many donors shared some public TCRs, even though most TCR sequences were rare. Compared with the approximately 700-donor mean, an Asian-associated ancestry cluster reportedly had fewer N-insertions, according to a later analysis. Clonal expansion, a later analysis showed, was greater in HLA-associated TCR beta chains than in equally common others.

Germline loops: CDR1 SGHRS, CDR2 YFSETQ. V shed 4 bases, J shed 7 bases, and the junction held 10 bases outside the gene matches. The CDR3 is made up of 15 amino acids. Researchers ran the PCR with 60 Vbeta and 13 Jbeta primers. Clones were read by immunoSEQ multiplex PCR, and TCRdb kept only the in-frame ones, dropping some. The profile shows about 93,000 clones, 65% to 85% of them singletons. This clonotype originated in a man aged 45 to 65 in good health and CMV-seronegative. The chain couples TRBV5-1 to TRBJ2-7, with 11 bases identical to TRBD1. Sequenced sample: PBMCs. In DNA form, the CDR3 reads TGCGCCAGCAGCCTGGGGACAGGGGGACAGAAAGAGCAGTACTTC. Residues: CASSLGTGGQKEQYF. The variable domain in full, completed from reference TRBV5-1 and TRBJ2-7, reads KAGVTQTPRYLIKTRGQQVTLSCSPISGHRSVSWYQQTPGQGLQFLFEYFSETQRNKGNFPGRFSGRQFSNSRSEMNVSTLELGDSALYLCASSLGTGGQKEQYFGPGTRLTVT.